This TCR beta chain was obtained from a study of beta chain features in type 1 diabetes. Study-level background: The examined sorted cells totaled about 110 million across samples.

Central memory, naive, regulatory and stem cell-like memory CD4+ cells were sorted by CD45RO/CCR7/CD25/CD127/CD95/CD27. Per germline, CDR1 GTSNPN and CDR2 SVGIG (reference sequence). V shed 3 bases and J shed 1 base, with 10 bases lying between them. The CDR3 is 14 amino acids. This clone was picked up a small number of times. Antigen: not known. Findings and caveats of the study: When VDJ junctions were examined, type 1 diabetes patients showed fewer insertions and more deletions.

Sequenced material consisted of expressed TCRB transcripts (all of the isolated RNA was reverse transcribed). Generated by immunoSEQ multiplex PCR, the TCRdb table keeps only in-frame clones and is missing some. In the table there are more than 350,000 clones, more than 9.5% of which are singletons. V and J are TRBV30 and TRBJ1-3; no definite D call. Input material: naive CD4+ T cells from blood. The sequence was collected from a woman aged 18-35 years in good health. The CDR3 is CAWRPEISGNTIYF. For the CDR3, the DNA is TGTGCCTGGAGACCGGAGATTTCTGGAAACACCATATATTTT.